Each of the 10 T cell receptor beta chains below was sequenced from the same sample in a study of cytomegalovirus exposure and HLA in healthy donors. The study ran its PCR with 60 Vbeta and 13 Jbeta primers. The method was immunoSEQ multiplex PCR; TCRdb's version includes in-frame clones alone and lacks a portion of them. This table has about 210,000 clones, over 80% appearing once. Source material: PBMCs. The source of these receptors is a woman between 50 and 59 years old in good health and CMV-seropositive.

Only one count was recorded for this clone. The chain joins TRBV28 to TRBJ2-5; 7 bases map to TRBD2. The CDR3 runs to 14 residues. Trimming at V came to 3 bases and at J to 2 bases, leaving 3 bases not matched to a gene. Germline V gene data show CDR1 as MDHEN and CDR2 as SYDVKM. The CDR3 loop is CASSFGGIQETQYF. Written as DNA, the CDR3 is TGTGCCAGCAGTTTCGGGGGGATACAAGAGACCCAGTACTTC.

V is TRBV28 and J is TRBJ1-4, with 7 bases lining up with TRBD1. This CDR3 comprises 14 residues. The V segment lost 6 bases and the J segment 5 bases; nucleotides outside the gene matches: 6. Germline CDR1 MDHEN, CDR2 SYDVKM. The CDR3 sequence is CASRTGTENEKLFF. The CDR3 region has the DNA TGTGCCAGCAGGACCGGGACAGAAAATGAAAAACTGTTTTTT.

This clone was counted only a few times. This sequence joins TRBV15 and TRBJ1-5; D is unresolved. CDR1 and CDR2 (germline): LNHNV, YYDKDF (reference sequence). V gave up 1 base and J gave up 3 bases, with 16 bases separating them. CDR3 length equals 17 residues. CDR3 bases: TGTGCCACCAGCAGAGCCACTCTAGGTGGTCTCAATCAGCCCCAGCATTTT. Protein: CATSRATLGGLNQPQHF.

The J gene is TRBJ2-2, the V gene TRBV4-1, with 7 positions matching TRBD1. Germline assignment: CDR1 MGHRA and CDR2 YSYEKL. V dropped 4 bases and J dropped 1; count of bases not matched to a gene: 6. The CDR3 loop spans 16 amino acids. The DNA for the CDR3 is TGCGCCAGCAGCCTAAGGGACAGACTGAACACCGGGGAGCTGTTTTTT. Amino acid sequence: CASSLRDRLNTGELFF.

The chain couples TRBV6-1 to TRBJ1-2; the match to TRBD1 covers 7 bases. Germline CDR1 reads MNHNS; CDR2 reads SASEGT. The CDR3 totals 13 residues. V shed 6 bases and J 4 bases; nucleotides not matched to a gene: 5. The CDR3 spells CASRGDRAYGYTF. The CDR3 bases are TGTGCCAGCAGAGGAGACAGGGCCTATGGCTACACCTTC.

The chain recombines TRBV28 with TRBJ2-2; 9 bases match TRBD1. The CDR3 runs 16 residues. CDR1 MDHEN and CDR2 SYDVKM come from the germline V gene. Trimming cost V 7 bases and J 4 bases; bases outside gene matches: 10. The CDR3 spells CASTVFGTGSTGELFF. The CDR3 DNA reads TGTGCCAGCACTGTTTTCGGGACAGGGAGCACCGGGGAGCTGTTTTTT.

The chain carries TRBV30 and TRBJ1-6; 12 bases are a match to TRBD1. After removal of 3 bases from V and 9 bases from J, the junction contained 6 bases not matched to a gene. This CDR3 is 15 amino acids long. From germline, CDR1 is GTSNPN and CDR2 SVGIG (reference sequence). CDR3: CAWRAGQGAFSPLHF. The CDR3 DNA reads TGTGCCTGGAGAGCGGGACAGGGGGCTTTTTCACCCCTCCACTTT. The full variable domain, its missing parts supplied by reference TRBV30 and TRBJ1-6, is SQTIHQWPATLVQPVGSPLSLECTVEGTSNPNLYWYRQAAGRGLQLLFYSVGIGQISSEVPQNLSASRPQDRQFILSSKKLLLSDSGFYLCAWRAGQGAFSPLHFGNGTRLTVT.

The rearrangement uses TRBV15 and TRBJ1-6; possibly TRBD1 for D (5 bases). With 0 bases removed from V and 4 bases from J, the gap between germline ends came to 10 bases. Germline CDR1 is LNHNV and CDR2 is YYDKDF (reference sequence). The CDR3 consists of 16 residues. The CDR3 DNA reads TGTGCCACCAGCAGAGATTCTGGGGCTTATAATTCACCCCTCCACTTT. The encoded protein is CATSRDSGAYNSPLHF.

The genes are TRBV30 and TRBJ2-7; the match to TRBD1 covers 9 bases. The length of the CDR3 is 15 residues. Unmatched junction bases numbered 10, after V lost 0 bases and J lost 7 bases. Germline V gene data show CDR1 as GTSNPN and CDR2 as SVGIG (reference sequence). The CDR3 nucleotides are TGTGCCTGGAGTGTTCTGAGACAGGGGGTTAGAGAGCAGTACTTC. Its protein is CAWSVLRQGVREQYF.

A single count supports this clone. This rearrangement joins TRBV7-2 to TRBJ2-1; possibly TRBD2 for D (6 bases). The ends were cut back, 5 bases at V and 0 bases at J, with 11 bases in the middle. CDR3 length: 15 residues. Germline V gives CDR1 SGHTA, CDR2 FQGNSA. DNA of the CDR3: TGTGCCAGCAGCCCGTGGAGGGGCTCCTACAATGAGCAGTTCTTC. It is translated as CASSPWRGSYNEQFF.